One sample yielded the 18 T cell receptor beta chains listed below, sequenced in a study of identical twins (dated by TCRdb to about 2016). The library was made by 5' RACE. This sample was sequenced with an Illumina HiSeq 2000. The public reads were reprocessed in TCRdb via fastp at Q25 and MiXCR, keeping in-frame beta chains. A single entry per CDR3 protein holds the most common genes and DNA from its merged rows. Across this sample there are roughly 280,000 distinct CDR3 sequences, with roughly 9% seen only once. The top ten clones comprise roughly 7% of the sample. These data were also filed under a second study, of yellow fever vaccine responses in identical twins.

Sequenced material: CD8+ T cells sorted from blood. The source of these receptors is a woman aged 18-29 years in good health.

In its sample, this clonotype was seen a few times. The chain combines TRBV7-6 with TRBJ2-7, with D possibly being TRBD1 or TRBD2 (5 bases each). Deletions cut 0 bases from V and 2 bases from J, with 11 bases between. Germline loops: CDR1 SGHVS, CDR2 FNYEAQ. The CDR3 has 15 residues. The CDR3 spells CASSLAWDPTYEQYF. The CDR3 coding sequence is TGTGCCAGCAGCTTAGCATGGGACCCTACCTACGAGCAGTACTTC.

This clonotype has just a few counts. The chain uses TRBV20-1 and TRBJ2-5, with 8 positions matching TRBD1. This CDR3 is 12 amino acids long. Germline values: CDR1 DFQATT, CDR2 SNEGSKA (reference sequence). V trimming: 6 bases; J trimming: 4 bases; junction bases outside the gene matches: 4. CDR3 loop: CSAQGAGETQYF. The CDR3 nucleotides read TGCAGTGCCCAGGGGGCGGGAGAGACCCAGTACTTC.

This clonotype was counted a few times. The chain carries TRBV15 and TRBJ2-1; no definite D call. This CDR3 is built from 14 residues. The germline V gene encodes CDR1 LNHNV and CDR2 YYDKDF (reference sequence). V was shortened by 7 bases and J by 3 bases, with 13 bases between the two germline ends. CDR3 protein: CATKDVGNYNEQFF. CDR3 DNA: TGTGCCACCAAGGACGTCGGTAACTACAATGAGCAGTTCTTC.

This clonotype was seen a few times. The rearrangement uses TRBV4-1 and TRBJ2-1, with D possibly TRBD1 on 6 matching bases. Trimming left V 0 bases short and J 7 bases short, with 16 bases between. This CDR3 is built from 16 residues. CDR1 is MGHRA, CDR2 YSYEKL, per germline. DNA for the CDR3: TGCGCCAGCAGCCAAGATCAGGGGAATGGTGGTAATGAGCAGTTCTTC. Protein product: CASSQDQGNGGNEQFF.

J is TRBJ2-7 and V is TRBV9, with unresolved D. Trimming pared 3 bases from V and 2 bases from J, leaving 12 bases between. Germline V gene data show CDR1 as SGDLS and CDR2 as YYNGEE. This CDR3 has 14 residues. This CDR3 is CASSAGSYTYEQYF. In DNA form, the CDR3 reads TGTGCCAGCAGCGCCGGTTCTTACACCTACGAGCAGTACTTC.

This clonotype was recorded a few times. This chain uses TRBV11-2 with TRBJ2-3, with 9 positions matching TRBD1. The V gene's germline CDR1 is SGHAT and CDR2 FQNNGV. This CDR3 has 17 residues. Trimming took 3 bases from V and 3 from J; bases not matched to a gene: 10. The DNA for the CDR3 is TGTGCCAGCAGCTTGACAGGGGGGTTATTATTTACAGATACGCAGTATTTT. Amino acids: CASSLTGGLLFTDTQYF.

This clonotype appeared many times. Here the CDR3 DNA reads TGTGCCATCAGTTCACGGGAGGACCCCTACAATGAGCAGTTCTTC. It specifies CAISSREDPYNEQFF. The rearrangement uses TRBV10-3 and TRBJ2-1; 7 bases map to TRBD2. The ends lost 5 bases at V and 2 bases at J; junction bases unmatched: 6. This CDR3 is built from 15 residues. Germline V CDR1 and CDR2: ENHRY, SYGVKD.

This clonotype appeared a few times. This sequence joins TRBV11-1 and TRBJ2-3; a possible D gene is TRBD2 (7 bases). Trimming pared 2 bases from V and 0 bases from J, leaving 18 bases between. This CDR3 contains 18 residues. Germline V gene sequence: CDR1 SGHAT, CDR2 FQDESV (reference sequence). The CDR3 sequence: CASSLLGVGGHSTDTQYF. CDR3 sequence (DNA): TGTGCCAGCAGCTTACTCGGAGTGGGGGGGCATAGCACAGATACGCAGTATTTT.

At least ten counts were recorded for this clonotype. The chain combines TRBV5-6 with TRBJ2-1; D uncertain. Per the germline V gene, CDR1 is SGHDT and CDR2 is YYEEEE. V lost 4 bases to trimming and J lost 5 bases, with 16 bases between them. The length of the CDR3 is 15 residues. In DNA, the CDR3 is TGTGCCAGCAGCCTGGCGGCAGGACCCCACAATGAGCAGTTCTTC. Its translation is CASSLAAGPHNEQFF. The full variable domain, completed using reference TRBV5-6 and TRBJ2-1, is DAGVTQSPTHLIKTRGQQVTLRCSPKSGHDTVSWYQQALGQGPQFIFQYYEEEERQRGNFPDRFSGHQFPNYSSELNVNALLLGDSALYLCASSLAAGPHNEQFFGPGTRLTVL.

This clonotype has a handful of counts. The chain joins TRBV7-9 to TRBJ2-3; D remains ambiguous. CDR1 and CDR2 (germline): SEHNR, FQNEAQ (reference sequence). The CDR3 length is 13 residues. Trimming stripped 7 bases from V and 2 bases from J, with 10 bases between. CDR3: CASNPLNTDTQYF. CDR3 nucleotide sequence: TGTGCCAGCAACCCCTTGAACACAGATACGCAGTATTTT.

This clonotype was detected ten times or more. The chain is built from TRBV7-9 and TRBJ2-1; the D is unclear. Germline-derived CDR1 and CDR2 are SEHNR and FQNEAQ (reference sequence). The CDR3 is made up of 16 amino acids. V lost 4 bases and J lost 4, with 17 bases in between. CDR3 sequence (DNA): TGTGCCAGCAGCTCCGCGTTCCGAGGAACGTACAATGAGCAGTTCTTC. Translated: CASSSAFRGTYNEQFF. The whole variable domain, remainder taken from reference TRBV7-9 and TRBJ2-1, is DTGVSQNPRHKITKRGQNVTFRCDPISEHNRLYWYRQTLGQGPEFLTYFQNEAQLEKSRLLSDRFSAERPKGSFSTLEIQRTEQGDSAMYLCASSSAFRGTYNEQFFGPGTRLTVL.

The V gene is TRBV6-1, the J gene TRBJ2-2; D may be TRBD2 (5 bases). The CDR3 sequence is 15 residues long. Germline CDR1 is MNHNS and CDR2 is SASEGT. The V end was cut by 8 bases, the J end by 1 base, with 14 bases between. CDR3 sequence (DNA): TGTGCCAGCCTACGGATCGGGATGAACACCGGGGAGCTGTTTTTT. This encodes CASLRIGMNTGELFF.

The chain employs TRBV18 and TRBJ2-5, with a weak D call TRBD2 (6 bases). Trimming cost V 6 bases and J 4 bases, with 9 bases left between them. Germline V gene lookup returns CDR1 KGHSH and CDR2 LQKENI. The CDR3 contains 12 residues. The CDR3 region is CASSSGLETQYF. CDR3 bases: TGTGCCAGCTCTAGCGGATTAGAGACCCAGTACTTC.

This clonotype was observed many times. The chain recombines TRBV4-3 with TRBJ2-7, with 7 bases identical to TRBD1. This CDR3 is built from 15 residues. V lost 0 bases and J lost 4; bases outside the gene matches: 6. Germline CDR1 is LGHNA and CDR2 is YSLEER. CDR3 amino acids: CASSQESDRFYEQYF. The CDR3 DNA reads TGCGCCAGCAGCCAAGAGTCGGACAGGTTTTACGAGCAGTACTTC.

This chain links TRBV29-1 with TRBJ2-7, with TRBD2 identical over 10 bases. J lost 3 bases, V lost 6 bases, and 5 bases had no gene match. Germline-derived CDR1 and CDR2 are SQVTM and ANQGSEA. The CDR3 runs to 13 residues. This CDR3 is CSVWTSGIYEQYF. The CDR3 DNA reads as TGCAGCGTCTGGACTAGCGGTATCTACGAGCAGTACTTC.

V gene TRBV4-3 combines with J gene TRBJ2-1; perhaps TRBD1 as D (5 bases). Trimming took off 0 bases at V and 6 bases at J, with 12 bases between the two ends. The CDR3 extends over 15 amino acids. Germline V lookup: CDR1 LGHNA, CDR2 YSLEER. The CDR3 here is CASSQDPGFVNEQFF. In DNA, the CDR3 is TGCGCCAGCAGCCAAGATCCAGGGTTCGTCAATGAGCAGTTCTTC.

The rearrangement uses TRBV10-2 and TRBJ2-7, with D uncertain. The CDR3 is 14 residues long. Germline V CDR1 and CDR2: WSHSY, SAAADI. V was shortened by 5 bases and J by 0 bases, with 11 bases between the two germline ends. The CDR3 is CASSSRRSSYEQYF. In DNA, the CDR3 is TGCGCCAGCAGTAGCAGGCGTAGCTCCTACGAGCAGTACTTC.

This clonotype was detected a few times. The chain combines TRBV4-1 with TRBJ2-1; 11 nucleotides line up with TRBD2. The CDR3 sequence is 21 residues long. Germline V gene sequence: CDR1 MGHRA, CDR2 YSYEKL. V lost 4 bases to trimming and J lost 0 bases; unmatched junction nucleotides: 17. CDR3 protein: CASSPVLGTSGPVSSYNEQFF. The CDR3 DNA reads TGCGCCAGCAGCCCCGTACTCGGGACTAGCGGCCCCGTTAGCTCCTACAATGAGCAGTTCTTC.